The rows below give T cell receptor beta chains drawn from one sample of a study of OX40 agonist ivuxolimab in advanced cancers. Sequenced by immunoSEQ multiplex PCR; TCRdb stores in-frame clones only, minus some. The sample contains 55,000 to 65,000 clones, about 91% of which appear only once. This material consisted of CD4+ or CD8+ T cells sorted from blood, taken in a trial of the OX40 agonist ivuxolimab. These receptors all come from an adult with an advanced solid tumor such as melanoma, head and neck, liver or kidney cancer. The CDR3 runs from the conserved cysteine through the conserved F or W. Each record gives: V gene, D gene, J gene, clone size, CDR3 protein, CDR3 DNA. The D gene is left open where the match is weak. For some rows the clone size is stated as once, few or many, or as a class when expanded; others skip it.

TRBV12-5,-,TRBJ2-5,-,CASGLTHRETQYF,TGTGCTAGTGGTTTGACCCACAGGGAGACCCAGTACTTC
TRBV5-8,TRBD1,TRBJ1-4,-,CASSQTLGTAAKKLFF,TGTGCCAGCAGCCAAACGCTCGGGACAGCAGCCAAGAAACTGTTTTTT
TRBV7-9,TRBD1,TRBJ2-3,once,CASRQGSTDTQYF,TGTGCCAGCAGACAGGGGAGCACAGATACGCAGTATTTT
TRBV19,-,TRBJ1-5,-,CASQPGGGSNQPQHF,TGTGCCAGCCAACCGGGGGGCGGTAGCAATCAGCCCCAGCATTTT
TRBV5-6,-,TRBJ1-1,-,CASSSNWGTEAFF,TGTGCCAGCAGCTCAAACTGGGGCACTGAAGCTTTCTTT
TRBV9,TRBD2,TRBJ2-1,-,CASSARSGRYNNEQFF,TGTGCCAGCAGCGCTAGAAGCGGGAGGTATAACAATGAGCAGTTCTTC
TRBV7-9,TRBD2,TRBJ2-5,-,CASSFNSGSETQYF,TGTGCCAGCAGCTTCAACAGCGGGAGTGAGACCCAGTACTTC
TRBV6-1,-,TRBJ2-5,-,CASSEAGGKVGETQYF,TGTGCCAGCAGTGAAGCTGGGGGCAAGGTGGGAGAGACCCAGTACTTC
TRBV6-6,TRBD1,TRBJ1-1,-,CASSQSQGAKAFF,TGTGCCAGCAGTCAGAGCCAGGGGGCGAAAGCTTTCTTT
TRBV5-1,TRBD1,TRBJ2-1,-,CASSWGTANNEQFF,TGCGCCAGCAGCTGGGGGACAGCCAACAATGAGCAGTTCTTC
TRBV7-2,-,TRBJ1-1,once,CASSSAGGTTEAFF,TGTGCCAGCAGCTCAGCGGGGGGTACGACTGAAGCTTTCTTT
TRBV10-3,-,TRBJ2-1,-,CAISPRVGNEQFF,TGTGCCATCAGCCCTAGAGTAGGCAATGAGCAGTTCTTC
TRBV18,-,TRBJ1-5,-,CASSPTGPGYSNQPQHF,TGTGCCAGCTCACCCACCGGCCCAGGGTATAGCAATCAGCCCCAGCATTTT
TRBV6-1,-,TRBJ2-7,-,CASSAGGDSYEQYF,TGTGCCAGCAGTGCAGGCGGGGATTCCTACGAGCAGTACTTC
TRBV5-1,-,TRBJ1-4,-,CASSFLTGTGEKLFF,TGCGCCAGCAGCTTCCTAACAGGGACGGGTGAAAAACTGTTTTTT
TRBV25-1,TRBD1,TRBJ2-3,once,CASSGNRGSTDTQYF,TGTGCCAGCAGTGGGAACAGGGGGAGCACAGATACGCAGTATTTT
TRBV29-1,TRBD1,TRBJ2-1,-,CSTRDREYNEQFF,TGCAGCACCCGGGACAGGGAATACAATGAGCAGTTCTTC
TRBV7-2,-,TRBJ1-5,-,CASSRDGGFNQPQHF,TGTGCCAGCAGCCGAGACGGGGGGTTCAATCAGCCCCAGCATTTT
TRBV7-2,TRBD2,TRBJ2-2,-,CASSLDGRATGELFF,TGTGCCAGCAGCTTAGACGGGAGGGCCACCGGGGAGCTGTTTTTT
TRBV7-6,TRBD1,TRBJ2-2,-,CASSQTGEYTGELFF,TGTGCCAGCAGCCAGACAGGGGAGTACACCGGGGAGCTGTTTTTT
TRBV6-1,-,TRBJ2-2,-,CASIPGLNTGELFF,TGTGCCAGCATCCCGGGACTTAACACCGGGGAGCTGTTTTTT
TRBV4-1,-,TRBJ2-1,-,CASSQDWGASYNEQFF,TGCGCCAGCAGCCAAGATTGGGGGGCCTCCTACAATGAGCAGTTCTTC